Included here is one TCR beta chain sequence, with context. Its matching antigen is unknown. Each of the donors was a healthy adult who was HIV-negative and had not had a recent acute infection or vaccination. These data belong to a study of shared clonotypes between healthy human individuals. Findings and caveats of the study: With a few donors compared, roughly 4.9% of naive CD4 clonotypes were shared. The expectation was that sequencing depth would affect clonotype sharing among donors. Naive subsets generally had larger estimated richness than memory subsets.

Sequencing was performed with immunoSEQ multiplex PCR; in TCRdb, only in-frame clones are kept and a portion is missing. The sample records some 1,400,000 clones, about 96% being singletons. With 4 bases removed from V and 2 bases from J, the gap between germline ends came to 18 bases. The CDR3 contains 17 residues. Germline V gene lookup returns CDR1 SGHRS and CDR2 YFSETQ. V is TRBV5-1 and J is TRBJ2-2, with D tentatively TRBD2 (5 bases). The TCR sequence derives from a man aged 30-40 years in good health. The sample consisted of naive CD4+ T cells sorted from blood. The subset is: CD45RA+ positively selected. CDR3 protein: CASSDWERLINTGELFF. Written as DNA, the CDR3 is TGCGCCAGCAGCGATTGGGAGCGGCTAATTAACACCGGGGAGCTGTTTTTT.